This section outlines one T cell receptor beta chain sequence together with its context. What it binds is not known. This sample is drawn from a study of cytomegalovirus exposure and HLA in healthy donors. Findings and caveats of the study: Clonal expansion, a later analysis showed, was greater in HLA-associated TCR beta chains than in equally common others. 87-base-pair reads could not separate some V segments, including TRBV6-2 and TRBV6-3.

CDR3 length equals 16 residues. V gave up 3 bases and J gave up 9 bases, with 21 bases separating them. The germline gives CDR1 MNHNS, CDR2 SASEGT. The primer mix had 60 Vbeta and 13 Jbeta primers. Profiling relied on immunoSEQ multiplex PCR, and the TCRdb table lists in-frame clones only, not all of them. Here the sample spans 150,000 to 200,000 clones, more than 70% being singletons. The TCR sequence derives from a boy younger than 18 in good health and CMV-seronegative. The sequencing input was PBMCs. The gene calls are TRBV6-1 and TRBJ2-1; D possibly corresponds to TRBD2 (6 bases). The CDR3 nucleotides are TGTGCCAGCAGTGAGGATCCGTGGACTATTACGGTTGAGCAGTTCTTC. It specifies CASSEDPWTITVEQFF.